This paragraph covers one T cell receptor beta chain sequence. Its antigen remains unknown. This sample is drawn from a study of shared clonotypes between healthy human individuals. In the authors' workflow: Without quality scores, immunoSEQ junctional reads could not be filtered like full-length reads. Only in-frame clones appear in the TCRdb table, and some are missing; sequencing was by immunoSEQ multiplex PCR. V and J calls and clone size are as listed in that table; D and trimming were resolved from the DNA. This sample has approximately 2,000,000 clones, with about 94% found just once. CDR3 length: 13 residues. Trimming cost V 0 bases and J 5 bases, with 2 bases left between them. Looked up from germline, CDR1 is MNHEY and CDR2 is SMNVEV (reference sequence). CD45RO-negative, CCR7-selected cells formed the naive CD8 fraction, which excluded terminally differentiated effector memory CD45RA+ cells.

Overall study findings and caveats: Clonotype sharing among donors likely depends on sequencing depth. What rarefaction showed was incomplete sorted-subset sequencing despite large depth.

The rearrangement links TRBV27 to TRBJ2-6; D remains ambiguous. This TCR was recovered from a man aged 18 to 29 in good health. Some clones in this sample may be carry-over from other donors' samples. The sample comprised naive CD8+ T cells from PBMCs. In nucleotides, the CDR3 is TGTGCCAGCAGTTTATCTTGGGCCAACGTCCTGACTTTC. This translates into CASSLSWANVLTF. The whole variable domain, filled in from reference TRBV27 and TRBJ2-6, reads EAQVTQNPRYLITVTGKKLTVTCSQNMNHEYMSWYRQDPGLGLRQIYYSMNVEVTDKGDVPEGYKVSRKEKRNFPLILESPSPNQTSLYFCASSLSWANVLTFGAGSRLTVL.